The 25 T cell receptor beta chains below were found in one sample sequenced in a study of T cell responses to AZD1222 COVID-19 vaccine. Method: immunoSEQ multiplex PCR; TCRdb's copy keeps in-frame clones and lacks some. Counted here are over 45,000 clones, approximately 83% occurring once; the ten biggest clones make up around 15%. Sample: peripheral blood, taken on day 0 of AZD1222 vaccination. These receptor sequences come from an adult in good health.

The CDR3 loop is CASSSVGVSNQPQHF. DNA for the CDR3: TGTGCCAGCAGCTCCGTTGGGGTAAGCAATCAGCCCCAGCATTTT. The chain combines TRBV7-8 with TRBJ1-5; D unclear. Germline V gives CDR1 SGHVS, CDR2 FQNEAQ. The CDR3 is made up of 15 amino acids. Trimming left V 4 bases short and J 1 base short, with 11 bases between.

This sequence joins TRBV4-1 and TRBJ1-6; 7 positions match TRBD1. Unmatched junction bases numbered 6, after V lost 1 base and J lost 6 bases. Germline V lookup: CDR1 MGHRA, CDR2 YSYEKL. This CDR3 has 16 amino acids. In DNA form, the CDR3 reads TGCGCCAGCAGCCAAGCCGGGACAGTCCCTAATTCACCCCTCCACTTT. It codes for CASSQAGTVPNSPLHF.

The chain carries TRBV19 and TRBJ1-5; TRBD1 might be the D (5 bases). CDR1 is LNHDA, CDR2 SQIVND, per germline (reference sequence). The CDR3 covers 15 residues. The V and J ends lost 6 bases and 0 bases respectively, with 12 bases between them. The CDR3 loop is CASSKTVFSNQPQHF. The CDR3 DNA is TGTGCCAGTAGCAAGACAGTTTTTAGCAATCAGCCCCAGCATTTT.

The chain employs TRBV19 and TRBJ2-1, with TRBD2 identical over 7 bases. This CDR3 is 11 amino acids long. Germline CDR1 and CDR2: LNHDA and SQIVND (reference sequence). V shed 11 bases, J shed 9 bases, and the junction held 7 bases outside the gene matches. The DNA of the CDR3 is TGTGCCGCCGAGCGGGACGGTGAGCAGTTCTTC. Translating it yields CAAERDGEQFF.

Relative to its sample, this clone is medium-sized. The V gene is TRBV3-1 (or the pseudogene TRBV3-2), the J gene TRBJ2-2; 7 bases align to TRBD2. This CDR3 spans 16 amino acids. J was trimmed by 6 bases and V by 4 bases; bases with no gene match: 11. Germline V lookup: CDR1 LGHDT, CDR2 YNNKEL (reference sequence). The CDR3 region is CASSRKLGRLAGELFF. CDR3 in DNA: TGTGCCAGCAGCCGGAAACTCGGGAGGCTTGCCGGGGAGCTGTTTTTT.

This rearrangement joins TRBV7-3 to TRBJ2-1; 9 bases are shared with TRBD1. Germline V gene lookup returns CDR1 SGHTA and CDR2 FQGTGA. CDR3 length equals 15 residues. V lost 0 bases, J lost 5 bases, and 2 bases stayed unmatched. The CDR3 here is CASSLTRTGDNEQFF. CDR3 coding DNA: TGTGCCAGCAGCTTAACACGGACAGGGGACAATGAGCAGTTCTTC.

The chain carries TRBV12-3 or TRBV12-4 and TRBJ2-1; D unclear. The V and J ends lost 6 bases and 10 bases respectively, with 16 bases between them. The CDR3 spans 13 residues. The CDR3 coding sequence is TGTGCCAGCAGCCTAGTATTTCGGGCGGAGCAGTTCTTC. This translates into CASSLVFRAEQFF.

The V call is TRBV14, the J call TRBJ1-1; D is unclear. V lost 4 bases and J 6 bases, leaving 18 bases between the germline ends. Germline V gives CDR1 SGHDN, CDR2 FVKESK. The CDR3 runs 15 residues. CDR3 residues: CASSRTPGGRAEAFF. The CDR3 coding sequence is TGTGCCAGCAGCCGAACACCGGGCGGTAGAGCTGAAGCTTTCTTT.

The rearrangement uses TRBV13 and TRBJ1-1; D is uncertain. V lost 4 bases and J lost 4, with 19 bases in between. In germline, CDR1 is PRHDT, CDR2 FYEKMQ (reference sequence). This CDR3 has 16 residues. The CDR3 DNA is TGTGCCAGCAGCTCGAGATCCGAGGAGCCTGTCACTGAAGCTTTCTTT. Translation gives CASSSRSEEPVTEAFF.

This chain uses TRBV19 with TRBJ2-6; no firm D call. The CDR3 extends over 15 amino acids. The germline CDR1 and CDR2 sequences are LNHDA and SQIVND (reference sequence). V was cut by 2 bases and J by 10 bases, with 15 bases left in between. CDR3 sequence reads: CASSIIFTSQNVLTF. CDR3 DNA: TGTGCCAGTAGTATAATTTTTACGTCCCAAAACGTCCTGACTTTC.

The V call is TRBV7-2, the J call TRBJ2-1; D ambiguous. Trimming took off 5 bases at V and 9 bases at J, with 17 bases between the two ends. This CDR3 has 14 residues. Germline V gene lookup returns CDR1 SGHTA and CDR2 FQGNSA. Here the CDR3 reads CASSTEIGLGEQFF. Here the CDR3 DNA reads TGTGCCAGCAGCACTGAAATAGGGTTGGGTGAGCAGTTCTTC.

The chain joins TRBV5-1 to TRBJ2-1, with D tentatively TRBD2 (6 bases). The V and J ends lost 6 bases and 3 bases respectively, with 13 bases between them. Germline lookup yields CDR1 SGHRS and CDR2 YFSETQ. The CDR3 covers 14 residues. The CDR3 sequence is CASNAGSFYNEQFF. The CDR3 nucleotides read TGCGCCAGCAACGCGGGATCCTTCTACAATGAGCAGTTCTTC.

The J gene is TRBJ1-1, the V gene TRBV7-6; possibly TRBD1 for D (5 bases). Germline CDR1 reads SGHVS; CDR2 reads FNYEAQ. V gave up 2 bases and J gave up 3 bases, with 13 bases separating them. This CDR3 is 15 amino acids long. The CDR3 sequence: CASSLRSGTYTEAFF. CDR3 nucleotides: TGTGCCAGCAGCTTACGGTCAGGGACTTACACTGAAGCTTTCTTT.

This clone was picked up one time. The chain has TRBV29-1 and TRBJ2-7, with D perhaps matching TRBD1 (6 bases). The CDR3 sequence is 11 residues long. Germline CDR1 is SQVTM and CDR2 is ANQGSEA. Trimming stripped 7 bases from V and 4 bases from J, with 11 bases between. CDR3 in DNA: TGCAGCGCTGGTGGGACATACGAGCAGTACTTC. Amino acids: CSAGGTYEQYF.

The chain couples TRBV6-5 to TRBJ1-1; 8 bases are shared with TRBD1. The germline gives CDR1 MNHEY, CDR2 SVGAGI. The CDR3 is 13 residues long. With V trimmed by 6 bases and J by 3 bases, 3 bases remained unmatched. CDR3 sequence: CASRLTGDTEAFF. CDR3 in DNA: TGTGCCAGCAGATTGACAGGGGACACTGAAGCTTTCTTT.

In its sample, this clone was seen once. The chain couples TRBV27 to TRBJ2-7; 7 nucleotides agree with TRBD1. The germline V gene encodes CDR1 MNHEY and CDR2 SMNVEV (reference sequence). The CDR3 totals 15 residues. V lost 6 bases, J lost 3 bases, and 11 bases stayed unmatched. The DNA for the CDR3 is TGTGCCAGCAGCACACTCGGGACAGAAGACTACGAGCAGTACTTC. Its protein product is CASSTLGTEDYEQYF.

The chain couples TRBV6-1 to TRBJ2-7, with 10 positions matching TRBD2. J gave up 1 base and V 1 base, and 1 base lay outside the gene matches. CDR1 MNHNS and CDR2 SASEGT come from the germline V gene. CDR3 size: 15 residues. CDR3 residues: CASSEEAGGSYEQYF. CDR3 nucleotide sequence: TGTGCCAGCAGTGAAGAAGCGGGAGGGTCCTACGAGCAGTACTTC.

This chain links TRBV4-1 with TRBJ1-1, with D tentatively TRBD1 (6 bases). The ends were cut back, 1 base at V and 7 bases at J, with 16 bases in the middle. Germline V gene data show CDR1 as MGHRA and CDR2 as YSYEKL. This CDR3 contains 15 residues. The CDR3 nucleotides are TGCGCCAGCAGCCAAGTTTGGGGGCGACGGGATGAAGCTTTCTTT. It yields the protein CASSQVWGRRDEAFF.

This sequence joins TRBV5-4 and TRBJ2-2; D ambiguous. Germline loops: CDR1 SGHNT, CDR2 YYREEE (reference sequence). The CDR3 loop spans 18 amino acids. Between the trimmed V and J ends, which lost 2 bases and 6 bases, there was a span of 23 bases. The CDR3 loop reads CASSFLVGASTQSGELFF. DNA for the CDR3: TGTGCCAGCAGCTTCCTCGTTGGTGCGTCCACCCAATCCGGGGAGCTGTTTTTT. Based on the CDR3 plus reference TRBV5-4 and TRBJ2-2, the full variable domain is ETGVTQSPTHLIKTRGQQVTLRCSSQSGHNTVSWYQQALGQGPQFIFQYYREEENGRGNFPPRFSGLQFPNYSSELNVNALELDDSALYLCASSFLVGASTQSGELFFGEGSRLTVL.

This rearrangement joins TRBV7-9 to TRBJ1-3, with 8 bases identical to TRBD1. CDR3 length: 15 residues. The junction had 5 bases not matched to a gene; V was cut back by 6 bases and J by 1 base. CDR1 and CDR2 from the germline V gene are SEHNR and FQNEAQ (reference sequence). The CDR3 here is CASSLQGGSGNTIYF. The CDR3, as DNA: TGTGCCAGCAGTCTACAGGGGGGTTCTGGAAACACCATATATTTT.

This clone has more than one count but fewer than ten. This chain connects TRBV19 to TRBJ1-2; maybe TRBD1 (6 bases). Trimming shortened V by 5 bases and J by 7 bases, and 11 bases separated the two germline ends. The CDR3 sequence is 12 residues long. The germline V gene encodes CDR1 LNHDA and CDR2 SQIVND (reference sequence). The CDR3 spells CASSFNRVGYTF. The DNA for the CDR3 is TGTGCCAGTAGTTTTAACAGGGTTGGCTACACCTTC.

This clone was seen once. This chain joins TRBV2 and TRBJ1-1; D remains ambiguous. Deletions cut 0 bases from V and 0 bases from J, with 2 bases between. This CDR3 spans 13 amino acids. Per the germline V gene, CDR1 is SNHLY and CDR2 is FYNNEI. DNA of the CDR3: TGTGCCAGCAGTGAAGCAGTGAACACTGAAGCTTTCTTT. Amino acids: CASSEAVNTEAFF.

CDR3 in DNA: TGTGCCAGCAGTTACTCGTATCGAAGGGGAGATGGCTACACCTTC. This encodes CASSYSYRRGDGYTF. The rearrangement links TRBV6-5 to TRBJ1-2; perhaps TRBD1 as D (5 bases). Germline V gene sequence: CDR1 MNHEY, CDR2 SVGAGI. The CDR3 has 15 residues. V gave up 0 bases and J gave up 6 bases, with 14 bases separating them.

The rearrangement joins TRBV28 to TRBJ1-4, with D hard to call. Germline CDR1 reads MDHEN; CDR2 reads SYDVKM. The germline V and J ends were trimmed by 6 bases and 10 bases, with 12 bases remaining between them. CDR3 length: 12 amino acids. The CDR3 region is CASSLSFGKLFF. The CDR3, as DNA: TGTGCCAGCAGCCTCTCCTTTGGAAAACTGTTTTTT.

The chain links TRBV5-4 to TRBJ1-1; no clear D. V shed 0 bases and J shed 4 bases, with 7 bases lying between them. The germline gives CDR1 SGHNT, CDR2 YYREEE (reference sequence). There are 13 residues in the CDR3. CDR3 sequence: CASSLGEATEAFF. The CDR3 DNA reads as TGTGCCAGCAGCTTGGGGGAGGCCACTGAAGCTTTCTTT.